This entry features one T cell receptor (beta chain) sequence. The ends lost 7 bases at V and 2 bases at J; junction bases unmatched: 7. CDR1 is LNHDA and CDR2 is SQIVND in the germline V gene (reference sequence). CDR3 size: 15 residues. These data are taken from a study of T cell responses to AZD1222 COVID-19 vaccine. Produced via immunoSEQ multiplex PCR; TCRdb's table is partial and in-frame only. The sample contains some 120,000 clones, 70% to 90% of which appear only once. This chain joins TRBV19 and TRBJ1-5, with 8 bases lining up with TRBD1. Sequenced material: peripheral blood, taken on day 0 of MenACWY control vaccination. The TCR sequence derives from an adult in good health. Here the CDR3 DNA reads TGTGCCAGTAAGATGACAGGGGAAGGCAATCAGCCCCAGCATTTT. This encodes CASKMTGEGNQPQHF.